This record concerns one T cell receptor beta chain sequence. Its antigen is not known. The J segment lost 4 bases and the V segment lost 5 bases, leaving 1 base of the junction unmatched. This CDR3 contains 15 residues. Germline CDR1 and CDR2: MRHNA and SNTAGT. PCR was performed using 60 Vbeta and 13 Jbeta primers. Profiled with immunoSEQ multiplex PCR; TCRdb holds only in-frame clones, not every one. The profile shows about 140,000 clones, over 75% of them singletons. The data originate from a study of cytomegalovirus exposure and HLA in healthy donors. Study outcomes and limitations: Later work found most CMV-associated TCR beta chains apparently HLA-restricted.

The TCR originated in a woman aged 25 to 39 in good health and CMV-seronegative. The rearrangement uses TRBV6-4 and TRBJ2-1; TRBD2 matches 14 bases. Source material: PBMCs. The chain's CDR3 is CASSRLAGGYNEQFF. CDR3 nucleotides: TGTGCCAGCAGTCGACTAGCGGGAGGGTACAATGAGCAGTTCTTC.